This is a list of T cell receptor beta chains from one sample in a study of monozygotic twins with inflammatory bowel disease. With the 5' RACE reads reprocessed, TCRdb shows one record per CDR3 protein and no DNA. The repertoire table contains a few hundred thousand distinct CDR3 sequences. The sample comprised blood. The receptors shown here come from a human donor with ulcerative colitis or Crohn's disease, or a healthy co-twin of an affected twin (not recorded which). Each CDR3 is given with its conserved first and last residue. The order of the fields is V gene, J gene, CDR3 protein.

>TRBV11-2|TRBJ1-4
CASSLDRTVLNEKLFF
>TRBV21-1|TRBJ2-5
CASLGSSKGTETQYF
>TRBV19|TRBJ1-2
CASSIGSGGYTF
>TRBV7-3|TRBJ2-1
CASSRRLAGGINEQFF
>TRBV7-2|TRBJ1-2
CASSVGGLGDGYTF
>TRBV5-5|TRBJ1-1
CASSRQIDIYMNTEAFF
>TRBV9|TRBJ2-1
CASSADPGTSGAFYNEQFF
>TRBV12-3/TRBV12-4|TRBJ1-1
CASRFDTNTEAFF
>TRBV7-9|TRBJ2-1
CASSRGTVYNEQFF
>TRBV7-3|TRBJ2-1
CASSSRTGNNEQFF
>TRBV28|TRBJ2-1
CASRTSGGPRSYNEQFF
>TRBV10-3|TRBJ1-1
CAIRNGDTEAFF
>TRBV5-1|TRBJ2-2
CASSLVQLPNTGELFF
>TRBV20-1|TRBJ2-3
CSASRFGLADTQYF
>TRBV5-6|TRBJ2-1
CASSSGTPGNNEQFF
>TRBV3-1|TRBJ2-5
CASSQDRVGTETQYF
>TRBV18|TRBJ2-2
CASSPLSAGLNTGELFF
>TRBV24-1|TRBJ2-2
CATSDVTRGELFF
>TRBV4-2|TRBJ2-7
CASSQEWDYLYEQYF
>TRBV20-1|TRBJ2-7
CSARDPRSSSSYEQYF
>TRBV5-1|TRBJ1-1
CASGRGQSTEAFF
>TRBV5-1|TRBJ2-5
CASSSGQAKETQYF
>TRBV12-3/TRBV12-4|TRBJ1-6
CASSLGGPLHF
>TRBV5-1|TRBJ2-7
CASSLAGTRVYEQYF
>TRBV5-5|TRBJ1-4
CASSLGTPRNEKLFF
>TRBV7-8|TRBJ1-5
CASSPDRWGNQPQHF
>TRBV7-2|TRBJ2-1
CASSKYRGEQFF
>TRBV2|TRBJ2-7
CASSEPLAILVDEQYF
>TRBV2|TRBJ1-1
CASSPNTNTEAFF
>TRBV20-1|TRBJ2-7
CSARIGRGTRYGEQYF
>TRBV20-1|TRBJ2-1
CSATSGYNEQFF
>TRBV5-4|TRBJ2-5
CASSFNYRETQYF
>TRBV12-3/TRBV12-4|TRBJ1-5
CASSSSTGGMRQPQHF
>TRBV7-6|TRBJ1-5
CASSKGANQPQHF
>TRBV25-1|TRBJ1-6
CASSEYSDSPLHF
>TRBV18|TRBJ2-6
CASSLTRGTGANVLTF
>TRBV20-1|TRBJ1-2
CSASIRGAANYGYTF
>TRBV6-5|TRBJ2-7
CAGSLGGGYLYEQYF
>TRBV29-1|TRBJ2-7
CSVLGQGLREQYF
>TRBV25-1|TRBJ2-1
CASSGNSGALNEQFF